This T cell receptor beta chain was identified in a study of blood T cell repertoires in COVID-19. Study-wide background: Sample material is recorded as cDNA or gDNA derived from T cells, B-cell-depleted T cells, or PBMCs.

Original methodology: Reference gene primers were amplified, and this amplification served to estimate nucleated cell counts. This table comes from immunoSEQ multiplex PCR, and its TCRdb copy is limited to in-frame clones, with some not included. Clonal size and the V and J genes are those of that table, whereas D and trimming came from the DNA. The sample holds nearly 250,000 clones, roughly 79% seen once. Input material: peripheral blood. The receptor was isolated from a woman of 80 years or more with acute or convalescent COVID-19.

CDR3 loop: CASSFAGGNNSPLHF. For the CDR3, the DNA is TGTGCCAGCAGTTTCGCGGGGGGAAATAATTCACCCCTCCACTTT. This chain joins TRBV28 and TRBJ1-6; maybe TRBD1 (5 bases). This CDR3 spans 15 amino acids. Trimming stripped 3 bases from V and 5 bases from J, with 11 bases between. Germline V CDR1 and CDR2: MDHEN, SYDVKM.